Below, one TCR beta chain is given with its context. Donors of Cohort 3 who recovered were those that had two negative PCRs, clearance, or symptom resolution. Measured with immunoSEQ multiplex PCR; TCRdb has only the in-frame clones, and not every one. The profile covers fewer than 200,000 clones, with around four fifths appearing a single time and approximately 4% taken by the ten largest. Germline V gene sequence: CDR1 LGHDT, CDR2 YNNKEL (reference sequence). V was trimmed by 4 bases and J by 3 bases, leaving 7 bases between them. This CDR3 is 13 amino acids long. The data are from a study of blood T cell repertoires in COVID-19. Study background: The United States, Italy and Spain supplied acute and convalescent COVID-19 samples. The cDNA or gDNA used as material had been derived from T cells, B-cell-depleted T cells, or PBMCs.

This clonotype was sampled from a woman aged 45-59 years who had recovered from COVID-19. The sequencing sample was made of PBMCs or T cells enriched from blood (not recorded which). The genes are TRBV3-1 (or the pseudogene TRBV3-2) and TRBJ1-5; no firm D call. The CDR3 region is CASSPGLNQPQHF. CDR3 sequence (DNA): TGTGCCAGCAGCCCCGGACTCAATCAGCCCCAGCATTTT.